The 16 T cell receptor beta chains below were found in one sample sequenced in a study of CD8+CD57+ T cells in acquired aplastic anemia. TCR beta VDJ and CDR3 were profiled, and genomic DNA was the template. MiXCR was run by TCRdb on the reads, yielding one entry per CDR3 protein. Of 250,000 to 350,000 distinct CDR3 sequences in the sample, 50% to 70% were seen once. Sample: sorted CD4+, CD8+, or CD8+CD57+ T cells (not recorded which) from PBMCs. The receptors stem from a human donor with severe aplastic anemia or a healthy control (not recorded which).

As regards this clonotype: A junction end diverges from the germline sequence, so it may reflect a read error. J is TRBJ2-5 and V is TRBV7-2; D might be TRBD2 (6 bases). The CDR3 consists of 17 residues. CDR1 SGHTA and CDR2 FQGNSA come from the germline V gene. The CDR3 DNA sequence: TGTGCCAACAGCTTAGCATGGGAAGGCGGGGCCCAAGAGACCCAGTACTTC. Translation: CANSLAWEGGAQETQYF.

The V gene is TRBV7-2, the J gene TRBJ2-7, with 9 positions matching TRBD1. In germline, CDR1 is SGHTA, CDR2 FQGNSA. The CDR3 runs to 16 residues. The J segment lost 5 bases and the V segment lost 5 bases, leaving 13 bases of the junction unmatched. The CDR3 sequence is CASSRTPGQGSHEQYF. The DNA of the CDR3 is TGTGCCAGCAGCCGGACACCGGGACAGGGCAGCCACGAGCAGTACTTC. Looking up the rest from reference TRBV7-2 and TRBJ2-7 gives the full variable domain: GAGVSQSPSNKVTEKGKDVELRCDPISGHTALYWYRQSLGQGLEFLIYFQGNSAPDKSGLPSDRFSAERTGGSVSTLTIQRTQQEDSAVYLCASSRTPGQGSHEQYFGPGTRLTVT.

This clonotype has only one observation. The V and J genes are TRBV5-4 and TRBJ2-2; D is undetermined. The germline gives CDR1 SGHNT, CDR2 YYREEE (reference sequence). This CDR3 contains 14 residues. V was shortened by 0 bases and J by 0 bases, with 3 bases between the two germline ends. CDR3 DNA: TGTGCCAGCAGCTTGGAGGCGAACACCGGGGAGCTGTTTTTT. Amino acid sequence: CASSLEANTGELFF.

This clonotype was detected a few times. The chain combines TRBV5-1 with TRBJ2-4; D perhaps matches TRBD1 (6 bases). Per germline, CDR1 SGHRS and CDR2 YFSETQ. CDR3 length: 11 amino acids. V was shortened by 3 bases and J by 14 bases, with 12 bases between the two germline ends. The CDR3 is CASSSGHGEYF. For the CDR3, the DNA is TGCGCCAGCAGCTCGGGACACGGGGAGTACTTC.

The genes are TRBV2 and TRBJ1-2; D remains ambiguous. CDR3 length equals 13 residues. Trimming stripped 1 base from V and 8 bases from J, with 11 bases between. Germline lookup yields CDR1 SNHLY and CDR2 FYNNEI. CDR3 loop: CASSEEEGGGYTF. Written as DNA, the CDR3 is TGTGCCAGCAGTGAAGAGGAGGGTGGAGGCTACACCTTC.

The rearrangement uses TRBV7-8 and TRBJ1-6, with D possibly TRBD1 on 5 matching bases. Germline lookup yields CDR1 SGHVS and CDR2 FQNEAQ. Trimming pared 0 bases from V and 7 bases from J, leaving 13 bases between. The CDR3 contains 16 residues. In DNA form, the CDR3 reads TGTGCCAGCAGCTTAGCGCTTGAGACAGCAAATTCACCCCTCCACTTT. Protein sequence: CASSLALETANSPLHF.

To note about this clonotype: Germline is not matched at one junction end, which may reflect a read error. This chain uses TRBV7-9 with TRBJ2-1; 9 bases align to TRBD1. CDR3 size: 16 residues. CDR1 SEHNR and CDR2 FQNEAQ come from the germline V gene (reference sequence). The CDR3 reads CASSQAHSQGAIEQFF. CDR3 coding DNA: TGCGCCAGCAGCCAAGCCCATTCACAGGGGGCCATTGAGCAGTTCTTC.

This clonotype was picked up many times. This chain uses TRBV5-1 with TRBJ2-7; 13 nucleotides match TRBD2. The ends lost 4 bases at V and 0 bases at J; junction bases unmatched: 7. Germline-derived CDR1 and CDR2 are SGHRS and YFSETQ. The CDR3 runs 17 residues. In DNA, the CDR3 is TGCGCCAGCAGCCGACTAGCGGGGGGACGAAGCTCCTACGAGCAGTACTTC. This gives the protein CASSRLAGGRSSYEQYF. Using reference TRBV5-1 and TRBJ2-7 for the parts outside the CDR3, the full variable domain is KAGVTQTPRYLIKTRGQQVTLSCSPISGHRSVSWYQQTPGQGLQFLFEYFSETQRNKGNFPGRFSGRQFSNSRSEMNVSTLELGDSALYLCASSRLAGGRSSYEQYFGPGTRLTVT.

The V call is TRBV7-2, the J call TRBJ2-5, with D perhaps matching TRBD1 (5 bases). This CDR3 has 13 residues. Trimming took 1 base from V and 5 from J, leaving 8 bases between them. Germline loops: CDR1 SGHTA, CDR2 FQGNSA. CDR3 DNA: TGTGCCAGCAGCTTAGATGGGGCGGAGACCCAGTACTTC. Its translation is CASSLDGAETQYF. Full variable domain (remainder filled in from reference TRBV7-2 and TRBJ2-5): GAGVSQSPSNKVTEKGKDVELRCDPISGHTALYWYRQSLGQGLEFLIYFQGNSAPDKSGLPSDRFSAERTGGSVSTLTIQRTQQEDSAVYLCASSLDGAETQYFGPGTRLLVL.

The V gene is TRBV10-3, the J gene TRBJ1-6, with D possibly being TRBD1 (5 bases). V dropped 4 bases and J dropped 6 bases, with 10 bases sitting between them. In germline, CDR1 is ENHRY, CDR2 SYGVKD. The length of the CDR3 is 14 residues. CDR3 sequence reads: CAISVGTLNSPLHF. CDR3 nucleotide sequence: TGTGCCATCAGTGTAGGGACCCTTAATTCACCCCTCCACTTT.

The rearrangement joins TRBV6-6 to TRBJ2-3; the D gene is possibly TRBD2 (6 bases). V was shortened by 7 bases and J by 1 base, with 12 bases between the two germline ends. CDR1 and CDR2 (germline): MNHNY, SVGAGI (reference sequence). The CDR3 totals 14 residues. This CDR3 is CASTPSGGTDTQYF. The CDR3 coding sequence is TGTGCCAGCACCCCCTCGGGGGGCACAGATACGCAGTATTTT.

The chain recombines TRBV2 with TRBJ2-2; unclear D gene. With 6 bases removed from V and 4 bases from J, the gap between germline ends came to 12 bases. Germline-derived CDR1 and CDR2 are SNHLY and FYNNEI. This CDR3 has 14 residues. As DNA, the CDR3 is TGTGCCAGCAGGAACCCATCGCCCACCGGGGAGCTGTTTTTT. This translates into CASRNPSPTGELFF.

V and J are TRBV7-8 and TRBJ2-3, with D possibly TRBD2 on 6 matching bases. CDR1 is SGHVS and CDR2 is FQNEAQ in the germline V gene. Trimming removed 5 bases at V and 2 bases at J, with 11 bases between. The CDR3 spans 14 residues. CDR3 region: CASSRRGDTDTQYF. The CDR3 DNA follows: TGTGCCAGCAGCCGGCGGGGAGACACAGATACGCAGTATTTT.

Note on this clonotype: Compared with germline, one end of the junction differs, possibly owing to a read error. The J gene is TRBJ1-3, the V gene TRBV5-1, with D hard to call. The CDR3 has 15 residues. The germline gives CDR1 SGHRS, CDR2 YFSETQ. The CDR3 sequence: CASSSNANSGTTIYF. The CDR3 coding sequence is TGCGCCAGCAGCTCCAACGCCAACTCTGGAACCACCATATATTTT. Variable domain in full (rest from reference TRBV5-1 and TRBJ1-3): KAGVTQTPRYLIKTRGQQVTLSCSPISGHRSVSWYQQTPGQGLQFLFEYFSETQRNKGNFPGRFSGRQFSNSRSEMNVSTLELGDSALYLCASSSNANSGTTIYFGEGSWLTVV.

This clonotype was counted a single time. This chain uses TRBV15 with TRBJ1-2; unclear D gene. The CDR3 contains 12 residues. The V and J ends lost 1 base and 5 bases respectively, with 5 bases between them. Per germline, CDR1 LNHNV and CDR2 YYDKDF (reference sequence). CDR3 region: CATSRVGYGYTF. CDR3 DNA sequence: TGTGCCACCAGCAGAGTAGGGTATGGCTACACCTTC.

The chain joins TRBV15 to TRBJ2-7; D might be TRBD1 or TRBD2, each matching 6 bases. The CDR3 covers 16 residues. Germline lookup yields CDR1 LNHNV and CDR2 YYDKDF (reference sequence). V was pared by 5 bases and J by 4 bases, with 21 bases between. CDR3 sequence (DNA): TGTGCCACCAGCGAACTCAGGGGCGACGGAGGGTACGAGCAGTACTTC. Its protein is CATSELRGDGGYEQYF.